This T cell receptor beta chain is drawn from a study of T cell changes during pregnancy in multiple sclerosis. Assay used: immunoSEQ multiplex PCR; TCRdb lists only in-frame clones, some missing. The repertoire has tens of thousands of clones, just over 90% of them found once; the top ten carry roughly 5.7%. Germline-derived CDR1 and CDR2 are MNHEY and SVGAGI. The V and J ends lost 4 bases and 4 bases, in that order; junction bases with no gene match: 8. CDR3 length equals 15 residues. The TCR comes from a female donor with multiple sclerosis, enrolled in a pregnancy study. V gene TRBV6-5 combines with J gene TRBJ1-2; 8 nucleotides line up with TRBD1. This specimen was CD8+ T cells from peripheral blood mononuclear cells, taken before pregnancy. Here the CDR3 DNA reads TGTGCCAGCAGTTCCCACCGGACAGGGTCCTATGGCTACACCTTC. The encoded protein is CASSSHRTGSYGYTF.